This TCR beta chain appears in the sequencing data of a study of monozygotic twins with cystic fibrosis. Findings and caveats of the study: Monozygotic CF twins shared more identical nucleotide clonotypes than unrelated patients.

With respect to this clone: Its antigen remains unknown.

Sequencing used immunoSEQ multiplex PCR; TCRdb keeps in-frame clones, though not all of them. The table shows 25,000 to 35,000 clones, with roughly 80% occurring only once. Germline CDR1 and CDR2: SGHVS and FQNEAQ. This CDR3 comprises 16 residues. J gave up 1 base and V 4 bases, and 7 bases lay outside the gene matches. Sequenced sample: blood. This clonotype was sampled from a girl aged 2-10 years with cystic fibrosis. The rearrangement joins TRBV7-8 to TRBJ1-5; the match to TRBD1 covers 7 bases. As DNA, the CDR3 is TGTGCCAGCAGCTACCGACAGGGAGGGAGCAATCAGCCCCAGCATTTT. Amino acid sequence: CASSYRQGGSNQPQHF.